This T cell receptor beta chain was documented in a study of spatial heterogeneity in lung cancer (dated by TCRdb to about 2019). General notes on the study: Beta-chain transcripts were consistently detected in greater numbers than alpha-chain transcripts, which likely reflects a higher abundance of beta-chain transcripts. In the raw uncorrected reads, each unique combination of TCR and UMI appeared on average more than ten times. The study quantitatively compared TCR alpha and beta repertoires across multiple tumor regions, matched nontumor lung and blood in non-small cell lung cancer. Nonsynonymous mutation counts, determined by whole-exome sequencing of tumor tissue, were related to TCR repertoire features. At surgery, around 200 tumor regions, around 68 matched nontumor lung samples and 56 PBMC samples were TCR-sequenced for both alpha and beta chains. Overall study outcomes, separate from this receptor: Additional single-cell paired TCR alpha and beta sequencing was considered necessary to confirm, at a functional level, the hypothesis that regional TCRs recognize regional mutations. Ubiquitous expanded tumor TCRs were detected in blood more often at tumor resection than at routine follow-up.

This clonotype was counted many times. Its recognized antigen is unknown. No much larger clonotype is one base removed from it; base qualities were not supplied. Reading the label with the study, this specimen's time point is: sample taken at primary tumor resection. TCR sequencing used whole RNA extracted from tumor and nontumor lung tissue, or from cryopreserved PBMC samples, without cell sorting. The donors were 60 to 80 patients from the lung TRACERx cohort who had early-stage, untreated non-small cell lung cancer. Patients were selected for TCR sequencing only if sufficient RNA was available from at least two tumor regions. Libraries were prepared through 5' RACE. This sample was sequenced with a NextSeq 500. In the TCR library protocol, a unique molecular identifier was attached to each TCR cDNA molecule so that PCR and sequencing errors could be corrected. From the authors' description of their analysis: TCR identification, UMI-based error correction and CDR3 extraction were performed with Decombinator tools. Expanded TCRs were defined as those above a frequency of 2 per 1,000, corresponding to the top 1% of the tumor frequency distribution. Renyi diversity was calculated using the R vegan package after each repertoire was subsampled 100 times to 5,000 TCRs. CDR3 similarity networks were built from amino acid triplet string-kernel similarity, with CDR3s being connected when pairwise similarity was above 0.82. TCRdb redid the processing of the public reads, applying fastp at Q25 and MiXCR, and retained in-frame beta chains. Entries that share a CDR3 protein sequence are merged under the most common genes and DNA. What appears here as the V and J calls and clone size reflects TCRdb's work, not the paper's. Here the sample has some 47,000 distinct CDR3 sequences; approximately 7.6% occur a single time. The top ten clones comprise about 13% of the sample.

There are 15 amino acids in the CDR3, from cysteine to phenylalanine inclusive. Only the CDR3 DNA stays, 45 bases, in frame from base 1. Clipping removes 6 bases from V and 3 bases from J, with 10 as the unmatched junction base count. For CDR1 and CDR2, the germline V gene lists MNHEY and SVGAGI. This chain joins TRBV6-5 to TRBJ1-1; the junction holds 7 bases that match TRBD1. Here the sequenced sample was PBMCs, taken at surgery. This TCR was recovered from a female donor with early-stage non-small cell lung cancer. The sequence in DNA is TGTGCCAGCAGGGCAACAGGGGTATGGTACACTGAAGCTTTCTTT. It is translated as CASRATGVWYTEAFF.